The 27 T cell receptor beta chains listed next were all sequenced from one sample in a study of cytomegalovirus exposure and HLA in healthy donors. Researchers ran the PCR with 60 Vbeta and 13 Jbeta primers. TCRdb's copy holds only in-frame clones and misses some; the assay was immunoSEQ multiplex PCR. The sample yields around 300,000 clones, more than 55% seen once. The specimen was PBMCs. The receptors here all came from a female donor in good health and CMV-seronegative.

The V and J genes are TRBV7-6 and TRBJ1-2; 7 bases fit TRBD1. Germline-derived CDR1 and CDR2 are SGHVS and FNYEAQ. V shed 5 bases and J 6 bases; nucleotides not matched to a gene: 9. This CDR3 is 14 amino acids long. CDR3 sequence: CASSTGDVLNGYTF. The CDR3 coding sequence is TGTGCCAGCAGCACAGGGGATGTATTGAATGGCTACACCTTC.

This clone appeared a few times. The V and J genes are TRBV5-1 and TRBJ1-4; D gene uncertain. V lost 0 bases and J 8 bases, leaving 14 bases between the germline ends. The CDR3 totals 15 residues. CDR1 and CDR2 from the germline V gene are SGHRS and YFSETQ. The CDR3, as DNA: TGCGCCAGCAGCTTGGGCCGGGTAGGATTCGAAAAACTGTTTTTT. It encodes CASSLGRVGFEKLFF.

The chain employs TRBV19 and TRBJ2-7, with 8 bases fitting TRBD2. This CDR3 is 14 amino acids long. Losses at the gene ends were 6 bases for V and 6 bases for J; bases not matched to a gene: 10. Germline V gene lookup returns CDR1 LNHDA and CDR2 SQIVND (reference sequence). The CDR3: CASRTQLGTSEQYF. The CDR3 coding sequence is TGTGCCAGTAGGACCCAACTCGGGACTAGCGAGCAGTACTTC.

The chain uses TRBV12-5 and TRBJ2-5; D is perhaps TRBD1 (6 bases). The V gene's germline CDR1 is LGHNT and CDR2 FRNRAP. The V and J ends lost 1 base and 2 bases respectively, with 8 bases between them. CDR3 length equals 14 residues. CDR3 region: CASGLGTAQETQYF. Here the CDR3 DNA reads TGTGCTAGTGGTTTGGGGACAGCACAAGAGACCCAGTACTTC.

The chain employs TRBV11-2 and TRBJ2-1, with 8 bases aligning to TRBD2. CDR1 and CDR2 (germline): SGHAT, FQNNGV. Unmatched junction bases numbered 3, after V lost 2 bases and J lost 6 bases. The CDR3 is 14 residues long. Written as DNA, the CDR3 is TGTGCCAGCAGCTTAAGGACTAGCATCAATGAGCAGTTCTTC. Its translation is CASSLRTSINEQFF.

CDR3 loop: CASTRLAGVPEQYF. The CDR3 nucleotides are TGTGCCAGCACCAGACTAGCGGGAGTCCCCGAGCAGTACTTC. This chain links TRBV6-5 with TRBJ2-7; 12 bases are shared with TRBD2. The CDR3 is made up of 14 amino acids. V shed 7 bases, J shed 6 bases, and the junction held 7 bases outside the gene matches. Germline V CDR1 and CDR2: MNHEY, SVGAGI.

This clone was counted a few times. The V and J genes are TRBV27 and TRBJ1-6, with D unclear. V was cut by 5 bases and J by 10 bases, with 12 bases left in between. The CDR3 covers 13 residues. CDR1 MNHEY and CDR2 SMNVEV come from the germline V gene (reference sequence). The CDR3 nucleotides are TGTGCCAGCAGTCCATTCCCATTGTCACCCCTCCACTTT. It codes for CASSPFPLSPLHF.

The rearrangement uses TRBV28 and TRBJ2-1, with TRBD2 matching over 14 bases. The germline V gene has CDR1 MDHEN and CDR2 SYDVKM. This CDR3 has 16 residues. The V and J ends lost 5 bases and 10 bases, in that order; junction bases with no gene match: 10. The CDR3 region has the DNA TGTGCCAGCAGTCCCTCCGGGACTAGCGGGAGAGGCGAGCAGTTCTTC. It encodes CASSPSGTSGRGEQFF.

The chain couples TRBV6-5 to TRBJ2-1; 7 positions match TRBD2. Looked up from germline, CDR1 is MNHEY and CDR2 is SVGAGI. This CDR3 spans 15 amino acids. The V and J ends lost 6 bases and 2 bases, in that order; junction bases with no gene match: 7. CDR3: CASSRMAGAYNEQFF. CDR3 DNA sequence: TGTGCCAGCAGCCGGATGGCGGGGGCCTACAATGAGCAGTTCTTC.

The rearrangement links TRBV6-1 to TRBJ2-2; 13 bases match TRBD2. The length of the CDR3 is 16 residues. V lost 4 bases to trimming and J lost 7 bases; unmatched junction nucleotides: 6. CDR1 and CDR2 from the germline V gene are MNHNS and SASEGT. This chain's CDR3 is CASSVGTSGTIGELFF. The DNA of the CDR3 is TGTGCCAGCAGTGTAGGGACTAGCGGGACCATCGGGGAGCTGTTTTTT.

This chain connects TRBV7-2 to TRBJ1-4, with D unclear. Looked up from germline, CDR1 is SGHTA and CDR2 is FQGNSA. The CDR3 contains 15 residues. V gave up 1 base and J gave up 8 bases, with 14 bases separating them. CDR3 in DNA: TGTGCCAGCAGCTTAGGACCCCCCGGGATCGAAAAACTGTTTTTT. It yields the protein CASSLGPPGIEKLFF.

This clone has a handful of counts. The chain combines TRBV7-3 with TRBJ2-1; TRBD1 matches 10 bases. Germline V lookup: CDR1 SGHTA, CDR2 FQGTGA. V shed 4 bases, J shed 6 bases, and the junction held 0 bases outside the gene matches. The CDR3 length is 13 residues. The CDR3 DNA reads TGTGCCAGCAGCTGGGACAGGGGCAATGAGCAGTTCTTC. Translation gives CASSWDRGNEQFF.

This sequence joins TRBV12-5 and TRBJ2-2; 7 positions match TRBD2. The germline V gene has CDR1 LGHNT and CDR2 FRNRAP. The CDR3 is made up of 14 amino acids. The J segment lost 6 bases and the V segment lost 1 base, leaving 2 bases of the junction unmatched. CDR3 amino acids: CASGLGLAAGELFF. The CDR3 DNA sequence: TGTGCTAGTGGTTTGGGACTAGCTGCCGGGGAGCTGTTTTTT.

The chain joins TRBV7-9 to TRBJ2-7; 7 nucleotides align to TRBD2. This CDR3 has 12 amino acids. The germline gives CDR1 SEHNR, CDR2 FQNEAQ (reference sequence). After removal of 4 bases from V and 3 bases from J, the junction contained 0 bases not matched to a gene. The CDR3 region is CASSWDYYEQYF. In DNA form, the CDR3 reads TGTGCCAGCAGCTGGGACTACTACGAGCAGTACTTC. The full variable domain, in which reference TRBV7-9 and TRBJ2-7 provide the parts outside the CDR3, is DTGVSQNPRHKITKRGQNVTFRCDPISEHNRLYWYRQTLGQGPEFLTYFQNEAQLEKSRLLSDRFSAERPKGSFSTLEIQRTEQGDSAMYLCASSWDYYEQYFGPGTRLTVT.

A word on this clone: Germline and junction disagree at one end, which may indicate a read error. The chain recombines TRBV7-9 with TRBJ2-1, with D maybe TRBD1 (6 bases). Germline CDR1 SEHNR, CDR2 FQNEAQ (reference sequence). The CDR3 is made up of 15 amino acids. Here the CDR3 DNA reads TGTTCCAGCAGCTTAGCGTACCCAGGGGAGAATGAGCAGTTCTTC. Protein sequence: CSSSLAYPGENEQFF.

The rearrangement links TRBV7-2 to TRBJ2-7, with 11 positions matching TRBD2. With V trimmed by 5 bases and J by 6 bases, 12 bases remained unmatched. This CDR3 region has 16 residues. Germline values: CDR1 SGHTA, CDR2 FQGNSA. CDR3 protein: CASSQQILAGVGEQYF. DNA of the CDR3: TGTGCCAGCAGCCAACAAATACTAGCGGGAGTGGGCGAGCAGTACTTC.

V and J are TRBV28 and TRBJ1-3; TRBD1 matches at 10 bases. CDR1 and CDR2 (germline): MDHEN, SYDVKM. V trimming: 6 bases; J trimming: 2 bases; junction bases outside the gene matches: 4. This CDR3 is 15 amino acids long. CDR3 residues: CASSPGQGTGNTIYF. The CDR3 DNA reads as TGTGCCAGCAGCCCGGGACAGGGGACTGGAAACACCATATATTTT.

The rearrangement links TRBV28 to TRBJ2-3; 7 bases agree with TRBD1. This CDR3 is 16 amino acids long. Germline values: CDR1 MDHEN, CDR2 SYDVKM. V lost 7 bases to trimming and J lost 3 bases; unmatched junction nucleotides: 13. The DNA for the CDR3 is TGTGCCAGCAATGCGGCTTCGAACAGGGGTACAGATACGCAGTATTTT. This codes for CASNAASNRGTDTQYF.

This clone was counted once. The V call is TRBV18, the J call TRBJ2-1; D not resolved. The germline V and J ends were trimmed by 6 bases and 6 bases, with 15 bases remaining between them. This CDR3 contains 14 residues. CDR1 is KGHSH and CDR2 is LQKENI in the germline V gene. Here the CDR3 DNA reads TGTGCCAGCTCTCCAGCGTCCCAAACCAATGAGCAGTTCTTC. This sequence encodes CASSPASQTNEQFF.

The chain employs TRBV29-1 and TRBJ2-5, with 8 nucleotides matching TRBD2. This CDR3 comprises 14 residues. Germline CDR1 reads SQVTM; CDR2 reads ANQGSEA. Trimming removed 2 bases from V and 5 bases from J; junction bases left unmatched: 7. The CDR3 loop reads CSVELRGAFETQYF. In nucleotides, the CDR3 is TGCAGCGTTGAATTGCGGGGGGCTTTCGAGACCCAGTACTTC.

The chain couples TRBV5-1 to TRBJ2-1; TRBD2 matches at 13 bases. The CDR3 is 16 amino acids. The ends lost 3 bases at V and 5 bases at J; junction bases unmatched: 5. Per germline, CDR1 SGHRS and CDR2 YFSETQ. CDR3 amino acids: CASSWGTSGKDNEQFF. CDR3 DNA: TGCGCCAGCAGCTGGGGGACTAGCGGGAAAGACAATGAGCAGTTCTTC.

The chain has TRBV5-1 and TRBJ2-7; perhaps TRBD2 as D (5 bases). Germline loops: CDR1 SGHRS, CDR2 YFSETQ. CDR3 size: 15 residues. The V gene lost 0 bases and the J gene lost 3 bases, with 13 bases spanning the gap. CDR3 sequence reads: CASSLGRTRGYEQYF. The CDR3 DNA follows: TGCGCCAGCAGCTTGGGGAGGACTCGAGGCTACGAGCAGTACTTC.

V usage is TRBV4-1 and J usage is TRBJ2-1; 11 nucleotides agree with TRBD2. Looked up from germline, CDR1 is MGHRA and CDR2 is YSYEKL. V lost 9 bases to trimming and J lost 5 bases; unmatched junction nucleotides: 6. The CDR3 runs to 14 residues. Written as DNA, the CDR3 is TGCGCCAGTACACCGGGACTAGCGGACAATGAGCAGTTCTTC. It yields the protein CASTPGLADNEQFF.

The chain is built from TRBV5-1 and TRBJ2-5, with a tentative D call TRBD1 (6 bases). Trimming shortened V by 5 bases and J by 2 bases, and 16 bases separated the two germline ends. CDR1 SGHRS and CDR2 YFSETQ come from the germline V gene. The CDR3 contains 15 residues. CDR3 nucleotide sequence: TGCGCCAGCAGACCAAGGCCCGGGACACAAGAGACCCAGTACTTC. Translated: CASRPRPGTQETQYF.

The chain links TRBV29-1 to TRBJ2-1; D ambiguous. The V and J ends lost 5 bases and 6 bases respectively, with 11 bases between them. This CDR3 is built from 12 residues. Germline lookup yields CDR1 SQVTM and CDR2 ANQGSEA. In DNA, the CDR3 is TGCAGCGTTCTCTCGTCCGGCAATGAGCAGTTCTTC. Its translation: CSVLSSGNEQFF.

J is TRBJ2-5 and V is TRBV7-9, with 7 bases fitting TRBD1. With V trimmed by 3 bases and J by 4 bases, 5 bases remained unmatched. The CDR3 loop spans 14 amino acids. Germline lookup yields CDR1 SEHNR and CDR2 FQNEAQ (reference sequence). DNA for the CDR3: TGTGCCAGCAGCTTGGTGTGGACAGGAGAGACCCAGTACTTC. It specifies CASSLVWTGETQYF.

The chain carries TRBV4-1 and TRBJ1-5; 8 bases match TRBD1. J gave up 5 bases and V 2 bases, and 5 bases lay outside the gene matches. CDR1 MGHRA and CDR2 YSYEKL come from the germline V gene. The CDR3 sequence is 15 residues long. This CDR3 is CASSQQGAKDQPQHF. CDR3 nucleotide sequence: TGCGCCAGCAGCCAACAGGGGGCAAAGGATCAGCCCCAGCATTTT.